This is a list of T cell receptor beta chains from one sample in a study of metastatic and nonmetastatic thyroid tumors. TCRdb re-called clones via MiXCR from the PCR reads. Of just over 20,000 clones in the sample, roughly 12% were seen once. The sequencing input was blood. The receptors were gathered from a female donor with papillary thyroid cancer or a benign thyroid nodule (not recorded which). Some clones in this sample may be carry-over from other donors' samples. CDR3s include the opening cysteine and the closing phenylalanine or tryptophan. Each record gives: V gene, J gene, clone size, D gene, CDR3 protein, CDR3 DNA. D genes are given only for firm matches. Clone size is shown for a subset of rows, as once, few, many or a class of expanded clone.

V gene: TRBV7-8; J gene: TRBJ2-3; clone size: .; D gene: .; CDR3 protein: CASSRVTDTQYF; CDR3 DNA: TGTGCCAGCAGCCGGGTTACAGATACGCAGTATTTT
V gene: TRBV6-1; J gene: TRBJ1-6; clone size: few; D gene: .; CDR3 protein: CASSSVGSYNSPLHF; CDR3 DNA: TGTGCCAGCAGTTCCGTTGGGTCCTATAATTCACCCCTCCACTTT
V gene: TRBV3-1; J gene: TRBJ2-6; clone size: many; D gene: .; CDR3 protein: CASSQELAGANVLTF; CDR3 DNA: TGTGCCAGCAGCCAAGAGCTGGCTGGGGCCAACGTCCTGACTTTC
V gene: TRBV20-1; J gene: TRBJ2-2; clone size: many; D gene: TRBD2; CDR3 protein: CSAIRSGGPTGELFF; CDR3 DNA: TGCAGTGCTATACGTTCGGGGGGGCCCACCGGGGAGCTGTTTTTT
V gene: TRBV15; J gene: TRBJ1-2; clone size: medium-sized; D gene: TRBD1; CDR3 protein: CATSSDPGGVGYTF; CDR3 DNA: TGTGCCACCAGCAGTGATCCAGGGGGCGTTGGCTACACCTTC
V gene: TRBV28; J gene: TRBJ1-2; clone size: .; D gene: .; CDR3 protein: CASSLGRTGGYTF; CDR3 DNA: TGTGCCAGCAGTTTAGGCAGGACGGGTGGCTACACCTTC
V gene: TRBV7-2; J gene: TRBJ1-1; clone size: many; D gene: .; CDR3 protein: CASSLGRDRRTEAFF; CDR3 DNA: TGTGCCAGCAGCCTGGGAAGGGATCGGAGAACTGAAGCTTTCTTT
V gene: TRBV10-3; J gene: TRBJ2-1; clone size: many; D gene: .; CDR3 protein: CAISGSGDSLYNEQFF; CDR3 DNA: TGTGCCATCAGTGGTAGTGGAGACAGTCTCTACAATGAGCAGTTCTTC
V gene: TRBV7-2; J gene: TRBJ1-2; clone size: many; D gene: TRBD1; CDR3 protein: CASSQGTGRGYTF; CDR3 DNA: TGTGCCAGTAGCCAAGGGACAGGGAGAGGCTACACCTTC
V gene: TRBV30; J gene: TRBJ2-7; clone size: many; D gene: .; CDR3 protein: CAWSVSRVDEQYF; CDR3 DNA: TGTGCCTGGAGTGTAAGCAGGGTAGACGAGCAGTACTTC
V gene: TRBV12-5; J gene: TRBJ2-7; clone size: medium-sized; D gene: .; CDR3 protein: CATRRGNSYEQYF; CDR3 DNA: TGTGCTACACGCAGGGGAAACTCCTACGAGCAGTACTTC
V gene: TRBV7-9; J gene: TRBJ1-2; clone size: .; D gene: .; CDR3 protein: CVSSLAGPRGYTF; CDR3 DNA: TGTGTAAGCAGCTTGGCGGGTCCGCGTGGCTACACCTTC
V gene: TRBV6-1; J gene: TRBJ1-6; clone size: few; D gene: .; CDR3 protein: CASSAGQDNSPLHF; CDR3 DNA: TGTGCCAGCAGTGCTGGACAAGACAATTCACCCCTCCACTTT